This T cell receptor (beta chain) appears in the sequencing data of a study of T cell responses to AZD1222 COVID-19 vaccine. Findings of the study overall: Reportedly, nearly half of unique spike TCRs recognized epitopes outside B.1.351/B.1.1.7 mutations.

V shed 6 bases and J 6 bases; nucleotides not matched to a gene: 5. The CDR3 is made up of 13 amino acids. Germline V lookup: CDR1 LNHDA, CDR2 SQIVND (reference sequence). For this clone: Its antigen is not known.

The method was immunoSEQ multiplex PCR; TCRdb's version includes in-frame clones alone and lacks a portion of them. Of about 97,000 clones listed, roughly 91% are singletons. The sample in question was peripheral blood, obtained on day 0 of AZD1222 vaccination. This rearrangement joins TRBV19 to TRBJ2-1, with TRBD1 matching over 7 bases. This TCR was sampled from an adult in good health. CDR3 loop: CASRGTVGNEQFF. The DNA of the CDR3 is TGTGCCAGTAGGGGGACAGTGGGCAATGAGCAGTTCTTC.